This TCR beta chain was recovered during a study of shared clonotypes between healthy human individuals. For the study at large: Per donor, CD8 memory used one plate, CD8 naive used two, CD4 memory used three and CD4 naive used three.

CD45RO-negative CD8 cells positively selected for CCR7 made up the naive population, which excluded terminally differentiated effector memory CD45RA+ cells. This clone was observed a few times. CDR1 is SGDLS, CDR2 YYNGEE, per germline. This CDR3 is built from 15 residues. The V and J ends lost 4 bases and 5 bases respectively, with 18 bases between them. Here immunoSEQ multiplex PCR was the method, and the copy in TCRdb shows in-frame clones only, minus some. The table records about 2,100,000 clones, roughly 91% of them present only once. The sample consisted of naive CD8+ T cells from PBMCs. This chain joins TRBV9 and TRBJ1-2, with D possibly being TRBD1 (6 bases). This receptor was obtained from a man aged 18 to 29 in good health. Some clones in this sample may be carry-over from other donors' samples. Here the CDR3 DNA reads TGTGCCAGCAGCCCATCCATTGGGACATATTATGGCTACACCTTC. Encoded protein: CASSPSIGTYYGYTF.